Following are 13 T cell receptor beta chains from one sample sequenced in a study of beta chain features in type 1 diabetes. As every portion of the isolated RNA was reverse transcribed, the sequencing read expressed TCRB transcripts. Some clones are missing from TCRdb's copy, which holds only in-frame ones; the method was immunoSEQ multiplex PCR. Among about 470,000 clones listed, 25% to 35% were seen once. What was sequenced was naive CD4+ T cells from blood. The receptors originated from a man between 18 and 29 years old in good health.

Regarding this clone: This specimen includes other DNA sequences encoding the same CDR3. The chain combines TRBV7-2 with TRBJ2-7, with 15 bases fitting TRBD2. This CDR3 is built from 16 residues. The germline V gene has CDR1 SGHTA and CDR2 FQGNSA. Unmatched junction bases numbered 1, after V lost 1 base and J lost 3 bases. DNA of the CDR3: TGTGCCAGCAGCTTAGTGGGACTAGCGGGAGGCTACGAGCAGTACTTC. Translated, it gives CASSLVGLAGGYEQYF.

The chain is built from TRBV9 and TRBJ2-3; D possibly matches TRBD1 or TRBD2 (5 bases each). Trimming shortened V by 5 bases and J by 0 bases, and 13 bases separated the two germline ends. Per germline, CDR1 SGDLS and CDR2 YYNGEE. CDR3 length equals 15 residues. The chain's CDR3 is CASRPGPTSTDTQYF. CDR3 DNA: TGTGCCAGCAGGCCGGGACCCACTAGCACAGATACGCAGTATTTT.

This clone was observed a handful of times. The chain has TRBV30 and TRBJ2-7; no firm D call. Germline V CDR1 and CDR2: GTSNPN, SVGIG (reference sequence). V shed 2 bases and J shed 2 bases, with 13 bases lying between them. The CDR3 spans 14 residues. This CDR3 is CAWSQDSPTYEQYF. CDR3 sequence (DNA): TGTGCCTGGAGTCAGGATAGCCCAACCTACGAGCAGTACTTC.

The CDR3 protein is CASSFGPGRRYTF. The CDR3 coding sequence is TGTGCCAGCAGTTTTGGTCCAGGGAGGCGCTACACCTTC. This chain uses TRBV27 with TRBJ1-2; D may be TRBD1 (5 bases). CDR3 length: 13 residues. Germline V gene sequence: CDR1 MNHEY, CDR2 SMNVEV (reference sequence). V lost 3 bases, J lost 9 bases, and 14 bases lay in between.

J is TRBJ1-5 and V is TRBV30; the match to TRBD1 covers 8 bases. The CDR3 sequence is 15 residues long. The V gene end was trimmed by 0 bases and the J gene end by 8 bases; junction bases not matched to a gene: 9. Germline-derived CDR1 and CDR2 are GTSNPN and SVGIG (reference sequence). The CDR3 DNA follows: TGTGCCTGGAGTGTACGGGGCAGGGGGCGCGAGCCCCAGCATTTT. It yields the protein CAWSVRGRGREPQHF.

This clone was observed a handful of times. The chain joins TRBV15 to TRBJ1-5; D gene uncertain. The CDR3 has 12 amino acids. Germline lookup yields CDR1 LNHNV and CDR2 YYDKDF (reference sequence). Trimming pared 3 bases from V and 1 base from J, leaving 1 base between. The CDR3 is CATSRSNQPQHF. The CDR3 nucleotides are TGTGCCACCAGCAGGAGCAATCAGCCCCAGCATTTT.

The sample holds a few counts of this clone. The chain carries TRBV2 and TRBJ2-1, with D perhaps matching TRBD1 or TRBD2 (5 bases each). Trimming removed 7 bases from V and 0 bases from J, with 13 bases in between. The CDR3 runs to 15 residues. Germline V gives CDR1 SNHLY, CDR2 FYNNEI. The chain's CDR3 is CASTPGRSSYNEQFF. CDR3 bases: TGTGCCAGCACTCCGGGACGGAGCTCCTACAATGAGCAGTTCTTC.

Comment on this clone: Distinct nucleotide sequences in the sample also encode this CDR3. This chain joins TRBV10-3 and TRBJ2-1; D might be TRBD1 or TRBD2, each matching 5 bases. Between the trimmed V and J ends, which lost 6 bases and 8 bases, there was a span of 8 bases. CDR3 length: 11 amino acids. Germline CDR1 is ENHRY and CDR2 is SYGVKD. The CDR3 DNA follows: TGTGCCATCAGGGGGCGGGATGAGCAGTTCTTC. Encoded protein: CAIRGRDEQFF.

The rearrangement uses TRBV5-1 and TRBJ2-7, with 8 bases that match TRBD1. The junction had 9 bases not matched to a gene; V was cut back by 5 bases and J by 5 bases. This CDR3 is built from 14 residues. Germline CDR1 reads SGHRS; CDR2 reads YFSETQ. Here the CDR3 DNA reads TGCGCCAGCAGTTCCAGGGGGCTCGGGAACGAGCAGTACTTC. It encodes CASSSRGLGNEQYF.

The J gene is TRBJ1-2, the V gene TRBV4-2; D ambiguous. The CDR3 contains 12 residues. Trimming removed 0 bases from V and 4 bases from J, with 3 bases in between. Germline assignment: CDR1 LGHNA and CDR2 YNFKEQ. Here the CDR3 reads CASSQDSYGYTF. CDR3 bases: TGTGCCAGCAGCCAAGACAGCTATGGCTACACCTTC.

The chain joins TRBV11-2 to TRBJ2-5; D is unclear. The V end lost 1 base, the J end lost 7 bases, and 13 bases lay between the germline ends. The CDR3 loop spans 14 amino acids. The germline CDR1 and CDR2 sequences are SGHAT and FQNNGV. The CDR3 sequence is CASSLVSSSVTQYF. CDR3 DNA: TGTGCCAGCAGCTTAGTTAGTAGCTCGGTGACCCAGTACTTC.

The genes are TRBV5-1 and TRBJ1-2; 8 nucleotides line up with TRBD1. The CDR3 has 13 amino acids. With 0 bases clipped from V and 7 bases from J, the junction kept 2 bases outside the gene matches. The germline V gene encodes CDR1 SGHRS and CDR2 YFSETQ. The CDR3 DNA reads TGCGCCAGCAGCTTGGCAGGGGGCAGTGGCTACACCTTC. Its protein is CASSLAGGSGYTF.

In this sample, this clone turned up a few times. V is TRBV30 and J is TRBJ1-5, with 9 bases matching TRBD1. Germline V gene data show CDR1 as GTSNPN and CDR2 as SVGIG (reference sequence). This CDR3 is 15 amino acids long. Trimming cost V 0 bases and J 6 bases; bases outside gene matches: 6. CDR3 residues: CAWSVKDRGRQPQHF. The CDR3 DNA reads TGTGCCTGGAGTGTAAAGGACAGGGGACGTCAGCCCCAGCATTTT.